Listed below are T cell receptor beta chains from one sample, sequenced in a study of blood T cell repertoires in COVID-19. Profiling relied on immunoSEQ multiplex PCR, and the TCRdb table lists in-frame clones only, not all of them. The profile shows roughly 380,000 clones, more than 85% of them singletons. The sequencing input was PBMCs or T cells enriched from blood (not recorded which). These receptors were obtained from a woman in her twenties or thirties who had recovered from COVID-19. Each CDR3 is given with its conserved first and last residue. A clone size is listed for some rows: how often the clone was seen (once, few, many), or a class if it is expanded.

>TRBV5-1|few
CASSLGTGAIHYGYTF
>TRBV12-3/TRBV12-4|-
CASRTGGSEKLFF
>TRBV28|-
CASTTPGQGSETQYF
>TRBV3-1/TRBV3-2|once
CASSQGTSGRTQYF
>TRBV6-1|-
CASSETRDRVYEQYF
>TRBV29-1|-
CSVVSGDYEQYF
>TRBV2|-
CARGTGLGVTEAFF
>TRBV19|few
CASKPPGHSYEQYF
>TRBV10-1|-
CASSEDRGYEQYF
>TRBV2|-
CASSERQVVTEAFF
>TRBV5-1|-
CASSDRAPDTQYF
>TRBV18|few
CASSPPNAGSVGGEQYF
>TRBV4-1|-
CASSQVRVQGDNQPQHF
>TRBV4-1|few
CASSQQGQRKEKLFF
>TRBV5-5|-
CASSLWRNYEQYF
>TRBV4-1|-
CASSQVGTGGSYEQYF
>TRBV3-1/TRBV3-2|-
CASSQDRSSGRVQYF
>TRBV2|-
CASSGGQGVYEQYF
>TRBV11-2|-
CASSLDRVAGGGKEQFF
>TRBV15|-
CATSKKRDIDTGELFF
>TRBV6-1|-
CASSEGRGPQHF
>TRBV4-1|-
CASSQILGTGLNTEAFF
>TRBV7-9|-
CASSNTGDEQYF
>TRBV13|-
CASSYREYNSPLHF
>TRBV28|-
CASTLGLAKNTQYF
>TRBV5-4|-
CASSFDRLGTEAFF
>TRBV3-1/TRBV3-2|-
CASSQAGTGDNTQYF
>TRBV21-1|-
CASSKIWGRADTQYF
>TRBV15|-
CATSRGQGASQPQHF